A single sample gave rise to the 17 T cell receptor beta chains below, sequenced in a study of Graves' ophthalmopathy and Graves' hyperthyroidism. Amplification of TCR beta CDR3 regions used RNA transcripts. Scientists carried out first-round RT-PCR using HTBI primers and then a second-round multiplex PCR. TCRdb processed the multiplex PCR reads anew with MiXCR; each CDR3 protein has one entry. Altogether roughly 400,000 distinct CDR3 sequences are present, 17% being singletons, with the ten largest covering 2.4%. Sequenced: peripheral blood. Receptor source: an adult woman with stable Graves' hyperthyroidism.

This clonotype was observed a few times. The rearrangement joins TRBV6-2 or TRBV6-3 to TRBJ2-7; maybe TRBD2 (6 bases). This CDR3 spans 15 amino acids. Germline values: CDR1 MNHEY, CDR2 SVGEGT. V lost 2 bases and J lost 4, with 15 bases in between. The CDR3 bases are TGTGCCAGCAGTTACGCGGGCGGGGCCTATTACGAGCAGTACTTC. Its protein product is CASSYAGGAYYEQYF.

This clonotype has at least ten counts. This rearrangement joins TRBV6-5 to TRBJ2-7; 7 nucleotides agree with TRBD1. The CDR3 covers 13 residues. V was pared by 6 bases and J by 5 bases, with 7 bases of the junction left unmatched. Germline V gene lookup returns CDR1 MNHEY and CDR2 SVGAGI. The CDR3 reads CASRPTGTHEQYF. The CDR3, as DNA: TGTGCCAGCAGGCCGACAGGGACCCACGAGCAGTACTTC.

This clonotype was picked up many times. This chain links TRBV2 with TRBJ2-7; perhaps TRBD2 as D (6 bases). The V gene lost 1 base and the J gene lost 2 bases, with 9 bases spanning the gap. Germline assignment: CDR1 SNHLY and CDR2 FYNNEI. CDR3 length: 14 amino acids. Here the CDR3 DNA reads TGTGCCAGCAGTGAAGGACTAGGGCCCTACGAGCAGTACTTC. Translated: CASSEGLGPYEQYF.

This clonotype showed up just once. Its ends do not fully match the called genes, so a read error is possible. CDR3 protein: CASSEDSLGNF. CDR3 sequence (DNA): TGTGCCAGCAGTGAAGATTCCTTAGGAAACTTC. This sequence joins TRBV6-1 and TRBJ2-5; D is unclear. Germline values: CDR1 MNHNS, CDR2 SASEGT. The CDR3 totals 11 residues.

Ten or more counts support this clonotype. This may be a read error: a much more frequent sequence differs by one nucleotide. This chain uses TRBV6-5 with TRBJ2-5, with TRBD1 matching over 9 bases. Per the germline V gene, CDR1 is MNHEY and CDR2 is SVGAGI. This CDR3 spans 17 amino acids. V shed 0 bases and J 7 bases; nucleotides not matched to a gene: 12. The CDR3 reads CASSYSSDRGGAGTQYF. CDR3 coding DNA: TGTGCCAGCAGTTACTCGTCGGACAGGGGAGGGGCAGGGACCCAGTACTTC.

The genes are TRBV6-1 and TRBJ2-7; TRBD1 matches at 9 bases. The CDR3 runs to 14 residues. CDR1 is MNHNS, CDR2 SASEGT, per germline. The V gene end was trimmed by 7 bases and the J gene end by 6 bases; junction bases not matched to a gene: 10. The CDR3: CASNTGGASGEQYF. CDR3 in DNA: TGTGCCAGCAATACAGGGGGCGCTTCTGGCGAGCAGTACTTC.

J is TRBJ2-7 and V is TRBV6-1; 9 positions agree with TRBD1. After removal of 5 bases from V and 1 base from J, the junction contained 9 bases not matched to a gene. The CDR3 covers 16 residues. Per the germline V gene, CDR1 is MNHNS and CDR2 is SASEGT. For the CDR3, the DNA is TGTGCCAGCAGTACCGGGACAGGGCCCACTTCCTACGAGCAGTACTTC. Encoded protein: CASSTGTGPTSYEQYF.

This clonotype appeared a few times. CDR3 sequence reads: CASSLDRGPYEQYF. CDR3 nucleotide sequence: TGCGCCAGCAGCCTAGACAGGGGCCCCTACGAGCAGTACTTC. J is TRBJ2-7 and V is TRBV5-1, with TRBD1 matching 8 bases. CDR1 is SGHRS, CDR2 YFSETQ, per germline. J was trimmed by 2 bases and V by 4 bases; bases with no gene match: 5. This CDR3 is built from 14 residues. The whole variable domain, remainder taken from reference TRBV5-1 and TRBJ2-7, is KAGVTQTPRYLIKTRGQQVTLSCSPISGHRSVSWYQQTPGQGLQFLFEYFSETQRNKGNFPGRFSGRQFSNSRSEMNVSTLELGDSALYLCASSLDRGPYEQYFGPGTRLTVT.

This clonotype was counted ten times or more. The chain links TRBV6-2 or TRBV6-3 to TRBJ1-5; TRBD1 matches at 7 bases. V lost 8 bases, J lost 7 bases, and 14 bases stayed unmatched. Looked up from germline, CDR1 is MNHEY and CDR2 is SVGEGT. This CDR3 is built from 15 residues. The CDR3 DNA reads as TGTGCCAGCGCCCAAGCCAGGGACAGAGGGCAGCCCCAGCATTTT. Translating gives CASAQARDRGQPQHF.

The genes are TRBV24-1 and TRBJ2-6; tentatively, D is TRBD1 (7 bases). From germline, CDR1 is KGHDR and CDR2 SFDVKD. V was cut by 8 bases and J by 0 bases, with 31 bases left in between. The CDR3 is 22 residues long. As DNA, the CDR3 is TGTGCCACCAAACCTAGGCACTTGACAGCAGGGGGGATAATCTCTGGGGCCAACGTCCTGACTTTC. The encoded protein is CATKPRHLTAGGIISGANVLTF.

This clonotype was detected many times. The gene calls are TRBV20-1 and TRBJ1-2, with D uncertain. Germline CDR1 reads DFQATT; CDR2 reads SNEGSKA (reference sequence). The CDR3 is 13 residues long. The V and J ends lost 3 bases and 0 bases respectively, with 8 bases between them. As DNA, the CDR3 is TGCAGTGCTAGTCCCGGGACTAACTATGGCTACACCTTC. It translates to CSASPGTNYGYTF.

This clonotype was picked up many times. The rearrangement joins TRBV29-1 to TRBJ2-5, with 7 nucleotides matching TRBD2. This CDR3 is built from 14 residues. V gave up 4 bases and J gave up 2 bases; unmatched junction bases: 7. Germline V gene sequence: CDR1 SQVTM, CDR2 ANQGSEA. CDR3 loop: CSVGLTSTQETQYF. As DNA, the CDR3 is TGCAGCGTTGGGCTGACTAGCACACAAGAGACCCAGTACTTC. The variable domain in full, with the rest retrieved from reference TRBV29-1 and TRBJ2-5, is SAVISQKPSRDICQRGTSLTIQCQVDSQVTMMFWYRQQPGQSLTLIATANQGSEATYESGFVIDKFPISRPNLTFSTLTVSNMSPEDSSIYLCSVGLTSTQETQYFGPGTRLLVL.

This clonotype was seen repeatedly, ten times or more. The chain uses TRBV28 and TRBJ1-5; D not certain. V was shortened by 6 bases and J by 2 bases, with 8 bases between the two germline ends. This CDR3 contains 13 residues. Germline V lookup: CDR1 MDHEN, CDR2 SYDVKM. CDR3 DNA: TGTGCCAGCAGGGAGGTTGGCAATCAGCCCCAGCATTTT. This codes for CASREVGNQPQHF.

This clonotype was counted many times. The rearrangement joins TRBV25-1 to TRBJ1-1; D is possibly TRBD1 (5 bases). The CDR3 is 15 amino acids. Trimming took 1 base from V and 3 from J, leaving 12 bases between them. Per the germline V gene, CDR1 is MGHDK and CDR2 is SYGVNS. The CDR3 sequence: CASSESRGPYTEAFF. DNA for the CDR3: TGTGCCAGCAGTGAATCAAGGGGACCGTACACTGAAGCTTTCTTT.

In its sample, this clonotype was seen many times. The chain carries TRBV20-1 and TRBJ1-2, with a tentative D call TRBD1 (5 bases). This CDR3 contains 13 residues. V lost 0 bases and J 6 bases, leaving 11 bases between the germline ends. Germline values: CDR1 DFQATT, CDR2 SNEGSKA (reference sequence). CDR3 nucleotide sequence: TGCAGTGCTAGAGACCCTGGGGGAGATGGCTACACCTTC. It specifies CSARDPGGDGYTF.

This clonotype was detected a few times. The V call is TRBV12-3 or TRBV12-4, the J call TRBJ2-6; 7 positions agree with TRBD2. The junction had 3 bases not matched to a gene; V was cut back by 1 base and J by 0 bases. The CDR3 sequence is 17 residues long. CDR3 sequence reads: CASSLGGGSSGANVLTF. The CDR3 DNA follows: TGTGCCAGCAGTTTAGGGGGGGGGAGCTCTGGGGCCAACGTCCTGACTTTC.

The CDR3 DNA follows: TGTGCCAGCAGTTACTCCAGGACAGGTGTCGGGGATTTCTTT. Amino acids: CASSYSRTGVGDFF. The chain links TRBV6-5 to TRBJ1-1; 7 bases align to TRBD1. V was clipped by 0 bases and J by 13 bases; unmatched bases: 11. CDR1 is MNHEY, CDR2 SVGAGI, per germline. The CDR3 totals 14 residues.